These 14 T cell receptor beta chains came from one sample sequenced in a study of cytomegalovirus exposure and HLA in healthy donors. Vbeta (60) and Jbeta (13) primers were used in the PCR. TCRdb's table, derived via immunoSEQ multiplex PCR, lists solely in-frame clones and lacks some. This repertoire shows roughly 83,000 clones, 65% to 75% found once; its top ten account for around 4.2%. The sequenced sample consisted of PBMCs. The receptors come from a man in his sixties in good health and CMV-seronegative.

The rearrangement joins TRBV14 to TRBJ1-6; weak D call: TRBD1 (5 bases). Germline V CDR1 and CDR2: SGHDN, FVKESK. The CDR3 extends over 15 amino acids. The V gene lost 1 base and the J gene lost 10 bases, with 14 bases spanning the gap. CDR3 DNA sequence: TGTGCCAGCAGCCAAGTTGCCAGGGCGATGTCACCCCTCCACTTT. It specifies CASSQVARAMSPLHF.

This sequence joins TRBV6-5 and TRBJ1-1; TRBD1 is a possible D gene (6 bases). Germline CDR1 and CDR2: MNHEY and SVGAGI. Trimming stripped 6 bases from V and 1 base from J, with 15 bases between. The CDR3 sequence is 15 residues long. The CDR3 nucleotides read TGTGCCAGCAGCTTCTTAGACAGGCAGAACACTGAAGCTTTCTTT. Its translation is CASSFLDRQNTEAFF.

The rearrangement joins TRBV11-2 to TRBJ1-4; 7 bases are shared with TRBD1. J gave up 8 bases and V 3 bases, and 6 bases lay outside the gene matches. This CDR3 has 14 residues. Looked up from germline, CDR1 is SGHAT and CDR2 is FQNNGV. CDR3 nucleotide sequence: TGTGCCAGCAGCTTGACAGGGAGTGGGGAAAAACTGTTTTTT. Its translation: CASSLTGSGEKLFF.

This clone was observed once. The CDR3: CASSLGLSTYEQYF. The CDR3 DNA sequence: TGCGCCAGCAGCTTGGGGCTCTCCACCTACGAGCAGTACTTC. The chain uses TRBV5-1 and TRBJ2-7; D is ambiguous. In germline, CDR1 is SGHRS, CDR2 YFSETQ. V lost 0 bases and J 2 bases, leaving 9 bases between the germline ends. The CDR3 covers 14 residues. Together with reference TRBV5-1 and TRBJ2-7, the CDR3 gives the full variable domain: KAGVTQTPRYLIKTRGQQVTLSCSPISGHRSVSWYQQTPGQGLQFLFEYFSETQRNKGNFPGRFSGRQFSNSRSEMNVSTLELGDSALYLCASSLGLSTYEQYFGPGTRLTVT.

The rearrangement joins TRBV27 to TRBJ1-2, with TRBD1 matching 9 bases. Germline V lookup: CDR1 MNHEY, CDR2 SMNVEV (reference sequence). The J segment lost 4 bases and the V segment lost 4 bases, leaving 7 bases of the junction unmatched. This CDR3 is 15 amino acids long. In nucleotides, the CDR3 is TGTGCCAGCAGTTCCCGGGACAGGGATTTCTATGGCTACACCTTC. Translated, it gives CASSSRDRDFYGYTF.

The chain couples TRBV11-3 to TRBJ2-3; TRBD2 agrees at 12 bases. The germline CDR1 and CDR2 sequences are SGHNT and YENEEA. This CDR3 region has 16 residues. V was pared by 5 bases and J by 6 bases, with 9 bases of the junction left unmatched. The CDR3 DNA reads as TGTGCCAGCAGCCCTGCCCTAGCGGGGGGGCTGGATACGCAGTATTTT. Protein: CASSPALAGGLDTQYF.

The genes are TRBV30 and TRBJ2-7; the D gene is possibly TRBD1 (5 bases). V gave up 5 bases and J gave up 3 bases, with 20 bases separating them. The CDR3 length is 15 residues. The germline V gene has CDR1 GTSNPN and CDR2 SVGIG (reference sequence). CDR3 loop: CAWGLRAGNSYEQYF. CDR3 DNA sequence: TGTGCCTGGGGTTTACGGGCAGGGAATAGCTACGAGCAGTACTTC.

CDR3 in amino acids: CASSYLSPSNSPLHF. In DNA form, the CDR3 reads TGTGCCAGCAGTTACTTGTCCCCCAGTAATTCACCCCTCCACTTT. The chain has TRBV6-6 and TRBJ1-6; D call uncertain. The CDR3 runs to 15 residues. Looked up from germline, CDR1 is MNHNY and CDR2 is SVGAGI (reference sequence). V was cut by 1 base and J by 6 bases, with 10 bases left in between.

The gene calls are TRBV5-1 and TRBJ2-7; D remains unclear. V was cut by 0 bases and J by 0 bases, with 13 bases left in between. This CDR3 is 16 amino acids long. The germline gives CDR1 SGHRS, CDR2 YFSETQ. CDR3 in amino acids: CASSLEAGSSSYEQYF. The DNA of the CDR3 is TGCGCCAGCAGCTTGGAGGCAGGTTCCTCCTCCTACGAGCAGTACTTC.

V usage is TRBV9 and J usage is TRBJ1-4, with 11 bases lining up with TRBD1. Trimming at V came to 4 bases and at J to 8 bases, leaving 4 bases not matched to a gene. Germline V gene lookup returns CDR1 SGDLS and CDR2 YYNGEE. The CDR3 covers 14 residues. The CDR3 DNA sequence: TGTGCCAGCAGCAAGTGGACAGGGGGCGAAAAACTGTTTTTT. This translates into CASSKWTGGEKLFF.

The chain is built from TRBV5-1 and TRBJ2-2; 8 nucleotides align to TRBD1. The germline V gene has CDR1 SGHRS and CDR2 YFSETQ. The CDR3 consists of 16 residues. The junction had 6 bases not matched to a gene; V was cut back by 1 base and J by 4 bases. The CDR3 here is CASSLRGQATTGELFF. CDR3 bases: TGCGCCAGCAGCTTGAGGGGACAGGCGACCACCGGGGAGCTGTTTTTT.

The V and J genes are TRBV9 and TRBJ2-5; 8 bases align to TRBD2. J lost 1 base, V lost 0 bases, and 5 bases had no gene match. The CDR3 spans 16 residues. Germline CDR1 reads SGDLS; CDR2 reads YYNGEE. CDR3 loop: CASSVVGGTSQETQYF. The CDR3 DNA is TGTGCCAGCAGCGTAGTGGGTGGGACTAGCCAAGAGACCCAGTACTTC.

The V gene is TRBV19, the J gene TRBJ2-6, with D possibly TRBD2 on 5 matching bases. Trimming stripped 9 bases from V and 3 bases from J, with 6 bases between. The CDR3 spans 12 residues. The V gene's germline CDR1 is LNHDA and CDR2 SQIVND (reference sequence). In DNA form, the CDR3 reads TGTGCCAGCGGGGTTGGGGCCAACGTCCTGACTTTC. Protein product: CASGVGANVLTF.

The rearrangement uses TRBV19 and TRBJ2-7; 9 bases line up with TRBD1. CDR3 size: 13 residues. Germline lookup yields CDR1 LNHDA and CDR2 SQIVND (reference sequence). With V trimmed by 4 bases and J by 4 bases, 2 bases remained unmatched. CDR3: CASSRGTGYEQYF. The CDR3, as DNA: TGTGCCAGTAGTAGGGGGACAGGGTACGAGCAGTACTTC.